The 19 T cell receptor beta chains reported below all come from one sample, sequenced in a study of shared clonotypes between healthy human individuals. In the naive CD8 group, cells lacked CD45RO and were positively selected for CCR7, so terminally differentiated effector memory CD45RA+ cells were left out. TCRdb keeps only in-frame clones here, not all; method: immunoSEQ multiplex PCR. The sample shows around 1,900,000 clones, roughly 93% of them seen only once. The sample was naive CD8+ T cells from PBMCs. Every receptor here comes from a man younger than 35 in good health. Some clones in this sample may be carry-over from other donors' samples.

V is TRBV10-3 and J is TRBJ1-5; D possibly corresponds to TRBD1 (5 bases). CDR1 and CDR2 (germline): ENHRY, SYGVKD. V was cut by 1 base and J by 3 bases, with 16 bases left in between. The CDR3 sequence is 17 residues long. The CDR3 loop is CAISEYPLGEDNQPQHF. DNA for the CDR3: TGTGCCATCAGTGAGTACCCCCTAGGGGAAGACAATCAGCCCCAGCATTTT.

The chain couples TRBV7-3 to TRBJ2-3, with D maybe TRBD1 (5 bases). The CDR3 runs 12 residues. Germline V gene sequence: CDR1 SGHTA, CDR2 FQGTGA. Trimming shortened V by 3 bases and J by 8 bases, and 9 bases separated the two germline ends. In DNA, the CDR3 is TGTGCCAGCAGCTTCCTAAGGGGTACGCAGTATTTT. It encodes CASSFLRGTQYF.

This sequence joins TRBV9 and TRBJ2-1; the D call may be TRBD1 or TRBD2 (5 bases each). CDR1 is SGDLS, CDR2 YYNGEE, per germline. V was cut by 1 base and J by 4 bases, with 12 bases left in between. The CDR3 sequence is 15 residues long. CDR3 nucleotides: TGTGCCAGCAGCGTATCACAGGAGCGGTACAATGAGCAGTTCTTC. Residues: CASSVSQERYNEQFF.

The CDR3 is CASSFPSGNGYTF. The CDR3 nucleotides read TGTGCCAGCAGCTTTCCTTCGGGGAATGGCTACACCTTC. The chain has TRBV7-9 and TRBJ1-2; D uncertain. This CDR3 spans 13 amino acids. The V end lost 3 bases, the J end lost 6 bases, and 11 bases lay between the germline ends. Germline V gene sequence: CDR1 SEHNR, CDR2 FQNEAQ (reference sequence).

Turning to this clone: The sample contains more than one DNA sequence encoding this CDR3. CDR3 in amino acids: CASSPGLAGGSEQFF. The CDR3 DNA follows: TGCGCCAGCAGCCCGGGACTAGCGGGAGGAAGTGAGCAGTTCTTC. The chain employs TRBV5-1 and TRBJ2-1; 15 bases line up with TRBD2. There are 15 residues in the CDR3. The J segment lost 9 bases and the V segment lost 4 bases, leaving 5 bases of the junction unmatched. Looked up from germline, CDR1 is SGHRS and CDR2 is YFSETQ.

The genes are TRBV29-1 and TRBJ2-1; the D is unclear. The CDR3 contains 14 residues. CDR1 and CDR2 (germline): SQVTM, ANQGSEA. The V gene lost 4 bases and the J gene lost 3 bases, with 13 bases spanning the gap. The CDR3 DNA follows: TGCAGCGTTGTAGGCGGACCCCTCTACAATGAGCAGTTCTTC. Amino acids: CSVVGGPLYNEQFF.

The genes are TRBV27 and TRBJ1-1; 9 bases fit TRBD1. The V segment lost 7 bases and the J segment 6 bases; nucleotides outside the gene matches: 12. The germline CDR1 and CDR2 sequences are MNHEY and SMNVEV (reference sequence). The CDR3 is made up of 15 amino acids. In DNA, the CDR3 is TGTGCCAGCAACTCCGGGACAGGGTGGGGACCTGAAGCTTTCTTT. Amino acids: CASNSGTGWGPEAFF.

To note about this clone: Other DNA sequences in the sample encode the same CDR3. The V and J genes are TRBV9 and TRBJ2-7; 10 positions match TRBD1. Trimming took 3 bases from V and 3 from J; bases not matched to a gene: 3. Per the germline V gene, CDR1 is SGDLS and CDR2 is YYNGEE. The CDR3 extends over 14 amino acids. CDR3 amino acids: CASSARDRGYEQYF. DNA of the CDR3: TGTGCCAGCAGCGCACGGGACAGGGGCTACGAGCAGTACTTC.

As regards this clone: The sample carries other DNA sequences with the same CDR3. V is TRBV9 and J is TRBJ2-3; possible D gene TRBD2, 5 bases. CDR1 and CDR2 from the germline V gene are SGDLS and YYNGEE. The CDR3 runs 12 residues. V lost 2 bases to trimming and J lost 6 bases, with 7 bases between them. The CDR3: CASSVDSDTQYF. DNA for the CDR3: TGTGCCAGCAGCGTGGACTCGGATACGCAGTATTTT. Based on the CDR3 plus reference TRBV9 and TRBJ2-3, the full variable domain is DSGVTQTPKHLITATGQRVTLRCSPRSGDLSVYWYQQSLDQGLQFLIQYYNGEERAKGNILERFSAQQFPDLHSELNLSSLELGDSALYFCASSVDSDTQYFGPGTRLTVL.

The genes are TRBV5-4 and TRBJ2-7, with TRBD1 matching over 9 bases. The V gene end was trimmed by 3 bases and the J gene end by 2 bases; junction bases not matched to a gene: 6. The germline V gene encodes CDR1 SGHNT and CDR2 YYREEE (reference sequence). The CDR3 spans 15 residues. Here the CDR3 DNA reads TGTGCCAGCAGCTCCAGACAGGGGGGAACCTACGAGCAGTACTTC. Residues: CASSSRQGGTYEQYF.

The gene calls are TRBV6-1 and TRBJ2-1, with D maybe TRBD1 (6 bases). The CDR3 has 10 amino acids. Between the trimmed V and J ends, which lost 7 bases and 10 bases, there was a span of 8 bases. The V gene's germline CDR1 is MNHNS and CDR2 SASEGT. The CDR3 region has the DNA TGTGCCAGCAAGCAGGGGGAGCAGTTCTTC. This codes for CASKQGEQFF.

The rearrangement joins TRBV4-1 to TRBJ2-7; D uncertain. V shed 2 bases and J shed 3 bases, with 11 bases lying between them. Looked up from germline, CDR1 is MGHRA and CDR2 is YSYEKL. The CDR3 is 14 residues long. The CDR3 sequence is CASSQSGSLYEQYF. CDR3 DNA sequence: TGCGCCAGCAGCCAATCAGGCAGCCTCTACGAGCAGTACTTC.

The chain has TRBV19 and TRBJ2-3, with D hard to call. The CDR3 covers 13 residues. Germline loops: CDR1 LNHDA, CDR2 SQIVND (reference sequence). V lost 4 bases to trimming and J lost 2 bases, with 7 bases between them. The CDR3 DNA follows: TGTGCCAGTAGTACCATACACACAGATACGCAGTATTTT. Amino acid sequence: CASSTIHTDTQYF.

V usage is TRBV7-9 and J usage is TRBJ2-2; no clear D gene. V dropped 6 bases and J dropped 4 bases, with 9 bases sitting between them. The CDR3 totals 13 residues. Germline V CDR1 and CDR2: SEHNR, FQNEAQ (reference sequence). As DNA, the CDR3 is TGTGCCAGCAGTCCTACTCGCACCGGGGAGCTGTTTTTT. It yields the protein CASSPTRTGELFF.

The chain is built from TRBV11-2 and TRBJ2-5; D gene ambiguous. From germline, CDR1 is SGHAT and CDR2 FQNNGV. The CDR3 contains 13 residues. V lost 1 base, J lost 5 bases, and 8 bases lay in between. The CDR3 loop reads CASSLAHGETQYF. The CDR3, as DNA: TGTGCCAGCAGCTTAGCACACGGGGAGACCCAGTACTTC.

The chain links TRBV11-2 to TRBJ2-1, with TRBD2 identical over 10 bases. Trimming cost V 5 bases and J 6 bases; bases outside gene matches: 19. This CDR3 spans 19 amino acids. Germline V gives CDR1 SGHAT, CDR2 FQNNGV. The CDR3 sequence is CASSTLRLAGVVVGNEQFF. CDR3 nucleotide sequence: TGTGCCAGCAGCACCCTGAGGCTAGCGGGAGTAGTAGTCGGCAATGAGCAGTTCTTC.

Concerning this clone itself: In the same sample, other DNA sequences code for this CDR3. The chain is built from TRBV15 and TRBJ1-4, with D hard to call. Trimming removed 0 bases from V and 0 bases from J, with 5 bases in between. From germline, CDR1 is LNHNV and CDR2 YYDKDF (reference sequence). This CDR3 has 15 amino acids. This CDR3 reads CATSRDRATNEKLFF. For the CDR3, the DNA is TGTGCCACCAGCAGAGATCGCGCAACTAATGAAAAACTGTTTTTT.

The rearrangement links TRBV7-9 to TRBJ2-6, with 8 bases lining up with TRBD1. Germline loops: CDR1 SEHNR, CDR2 FQNEAQ (reference sequence). The CDR3 has 16 amino acids. Trimming took 5 bases from V and 6 from J; bases not matched to a gene: 9. The CDR3 DNA reads as TGTGCCAGCAGCCCTAGACAGGGGCCCCAGGCCAACGTCCTGACTTTC. Its translation: CASSPRQGPQANVLTF.

The chain employs TRBV5-1 and TRBJ2-2; D ambiguous. Germline CDR1 and CDR2: SGHRS and YFSETQ. The CDR3 is 12 amino acids. V lost 7 bases and J 5 bases, leaving 9 bases between the germline ends. This CDR3 reads CASHRVTGELFF. CDR3 nucleotide sequence: TGCGCCAGCCACCGGGTAACCGGGGAGCTGTTTTTT.